This TCR beta chain is from a study of early T cells in non-severe SARS-CoV-2 infection. MiXCR, run by TCRdb on the 5' RACE reads, gives a single entry per CDR3 protein. The sample consists of nearly 45,000 distinct CDR3 sequences, roughly 12% of them appearing once. Study observations and caveats: CD4 and private specificities were missed by VDJdb matching, which favored anti-spike CD8 responses.

Concerning this clonotype itself: Its cognate antigen is unknown.

The sample taken for sequencing was whole blood. The clonotype was recovered from an adult who was a healthcare worker with PCR-confirmed SARS-CoV-2 infection or an uninfected control (not recorded which).

The CDR3 DNA sequence: TGTGCCAGCAGCCCCCGACAGGGCGCCCAAGCTTTCTTT. It is translated as CASSPRQGAQAFF. The chain recombines TRBV7-9 with TRBJ1-1; 7 bases map to TRBD1. Looked up from germline, CDR1 is SEHNR and CDR2 is FQNEAQ (reference sequence). The V segment lost 5 bases and the J segment 9 bases; nucleotides outside the gene matches: 9. The CDR3 covers 13 residues.